Listed below are T cell receptor beta chains from one sample, sequenced in a study of CD8 T cells in Susac syndrome. Each CDR3 protein gets one entry after TCRdb re-called the immunoSEQ multiplex PCR reads with MiXCR. The data hold fewer than 90,000 distinct CDR3 sequences, with 94% observed a single time. The sample taken for sequencing was CD8+ T cells from PBMCs. These receptors were collected from a human donor with Susac syndrome. Both conserved end residues are trimmed from each CDR3. Fields, in order: J gene, V gene, clone size, D gene, CDR3 protein. The D gene is left open where the match is weak. Where a row states a size, it is once, few, many or the class of an expanded clone; other rows omit it.

j_call: TRBJ2-1; v_call: TRBV7-9; clone_size: once; d_call: TRBD2; cdr3_aa: ASSISGGTYNEQF
j_call: TRBJ2-2; v_call: TRBV7-9; clone_size: NA; d_call: NA; cdr3_aa: ASSRRVGELF
j_call: TRBJ1-5; v_call: TRBV7-8; clone_size: NA; d_call: NA; cdr3_aa: ASSSWGVGSYSNQPQH
j_call: TRBJ2-7; v_call: TRBV7-2; clone_size: NA; d_call: TRBD1; cdr3_aa: ASSLGQGSHEQY
j_call: TRBJ1-1; v_call: TRBV3-1; clone_size: NA; d_call: NA; cdr3_aa: ASSQDVGGNTEAF
j_call: TRBJ2-2; v_call: TRBV3-1; clone_size: NA; d_call: TRBD2; cdr3_aa: ASSFGTSGGIGELF
j_call: TRBJ2-5; v_call: TRBV7-2; clone_size: NA; d_call: NA; cdr3_aa: ASSLGAGNQETQY
j_call: TRBJ2-6; v_call: TRBV2; clone_size: NA; d_call: NA; cdr3_aa: ASIELKIGSGANVLT
j_call: TRBJ2-5; v_call: TRBV14; clone_size: NA; d_call: TRBD1; cdr3_aa: ASSQSGDRAYQETQY
j_call: TRBJ2-7; v_call: TRBV4-3; clone_size: NA; d_call: NA; cdr3_aa: ASSPKGGEAYEQY
j_call: TRBJ2-1; v_call: TRBV2; clone_size: NA; d_call: TRBD2; cdr3_aa: ASSQIRLAEYNEQF
j_call: TRBJ1-3; v_call: TRBV27; clone_size: NA; d_call: NA; cdr3_aa: ASSKMGSGNTIY
j_call: TRBJ2-1; v_call: TRBV19; clone_size: NA; d_call: TRBD2; cdr3_aa: ASSITGTSAYNEQF
j_call: TRBJ2-1; v_call: TRBV11-1; clone_size: NA; d_call: NA; cdr3_aa: ASSFEQGAYNEQF
j_call: TRBJ1-2; v_call: TRBV20-1; clone_size: NA; d_call: NA; cdr3_aa: SARDWGSYGYT
j_call: TRBJ2-7; v_call: TRBV23-1; clone_size: NA; d_call: NA; cdr3_aa: ASSQFSWGHTYEQY
j_call: TRBJ1-5; v_call: TRBV19; clone_size: NA; d_call: NA; cdr3_aa: ASSIDSSGNQPQH
j_call: TRBJ2-1; v_call: TRBV15; clone_size: NA; d_call: NA; cdr3_aa: ATSPLSSSYNEQF
j_call: TRBJ1-1; v_call: TRBV28; clone_size: NA; d_call: NA; cdr3_aa: ASSLFQYTEAF
j_call: TRBJ2-3; v_call: TRBV20-1; clone_size: NA; d_call: NA; cdr3_aa: SAGGIGRDYTDTQY
j_call: TRBJ2-7; v_call: TRBV7-2; clone_size: NA; d_call: NA; cdr3_aa: ASSSEGLAYEQY
j_call: TRBJ2-7; v_call: TRBV11-1; clone_size: NA; d_call: NA; cdr3_aa: ASSLDGGQRNSYEQY
j_call: TRBJ2-6; v_call: TRBV27; clone_size: NA; d_call: NA; cdr3_aa: ASMYSGANVLT
j_call: TRBJ2-1; v_call: TRBV19; clone_size: NA; d_call: TRBD1; cdr3_aa: ASSITGDPIPYNEQF
j_call: TRBJ2-7; v_call: TRBV7-9; clone_size: NA; d_call: NA; cdr3_aa: ASSYRASYYEQY
j_call: TRBJ2-1; v_call: TRBV12-3/TRBV12-4; clone_size: NA; d_call: NA; cdr3_aa: ASSEDALGNEQF
j_call: TRBJ2-7; v_call: TRBV27; clone_size: NA; d_call: NA; cdr3_aa: ASSAASSSYEQY
j_call: TRBJ2-2; v_call: TRBV5-6; clone_size: NA; d_call: NA; cdr3_aa: ASSRDPIWDTGELF
j_call: TRBJ1-2; v_call: TRBV25-1; clone_size: NA; d_call: NA; cdr3_aa: ASSPLGIDSRQEYGYT
j_call: TRBJ1-4; v_call: TRBV3-1; clone_size: NA; d_call: NA; cdr3_aa: ASSQDRAGTNEKLF
j_call: TRBJ2-1; v_call: TRBV5-6; clone_size: NA; d_call: NA; cdr3_aa: ASSFPGPYNEQF
j_call: TRBJ1-1; v_call: TRBV18; clone_size: NA; d_call: NA; cdr3_aa: ASSLDGPLTDGSTEAF
j_call: TRBJ2-1; v_call: TRBV7-8; clone_size: NA; d_call: NA; cdr3_aa: ASSLGGTGNEQF
j_call: TRBJ2-1; v_call: TRBV4-3; clone_size: NA; d_call: NA; cdr3_aa: ASSPGTSQQTNEQF
j_call: TRBJ2-7; v_call: TRBV7-9; clone_size: NA; d_call: TRBD2; cdr3_aa: ASSFGTTSYEQY
j_call: TRBJ2-7; v_call: TRBV29-1; clone_size: few; d_call: TRBD1; cdr3_aa: SVESGQGKAYEQY
j_call: TRBJ2-2; v_call: TRBV4-3; clone_size: NA; d_call: NA; cdr3_aa: ASSQEGKGVPGELF
j_call: TRBJ1-1; v_call: TRBV29-1; clone_size: NA; d_call: NA; cdr3_aa: SVETVRGAF
j_call: TRBJ2-3; v_call: TRBV9; clone_size: NA; d_call: TRBD2; cdr3_aa: ASSVVAGGGTDTQY
j_call: TRBJ2-1; v_call: TRBV5-6; clone_size: NA; d_call: TRBD1; cdr3_aa: ASSPRQGSYYNEQF
j_call: TRBJ2-2; v_call: TRBV4-3; clone_size: NA; d_call: TRBD2; cdr3_aa: ASSQDGPSGTTGELF
j_call: TRBJ2-3; v_call: TRBV27; clone_size: NA; d_call: NA; cdr3_aa: ASSWRGQTGLPDTQY
j_call: TRBJ1-2; v_call: TRBV7-9; clone_size: NA; d_call: NA; cdr3_aa: ASSLAGYTSYGYT
j_call: TRBJ1-1; v_call: TRBV7-9; clone_size: few; d_call: NA; cdr3_aa: ASSLKGGTEAF
j_call: TRBJ1-3; v_call: TRBV2; clone_size: once; d_call: NA; cdr3_aa: ASSEDLSGNTIY
j_call: TRBJ2-1; v_call: TRBV9; clone_size: once; d_call: NA; cdr3_aa: ASSGGLSYNEQF
j_call: TRBJ2-7; v_call: TRBV28; clone_size: NA; d_call: NA; cdr3_aa: AISPTGYEQY
j_call: TRBJ1-1; v_call: TRBV7-7; clone_size: NA; d_call: NA; cdr3_aa: ASSASVATEAF
j_call: TRBJ2-5; v_call: TRBV18; clone_size: few; d_call: NA; cdr3_aa: ASSPPWGQETQY
j_call: TRBJ2-3; v_call: TRBV11-1; clone_size: few; d_call: TRBD1; cdr3_aa: ASSSRGWPDTQY
j_call: TRBJ2-1; v_call: TRBV12-3/TRBV12-4; clone_size: NA; d_call: NA; cdr3_aa: ASSLPFSSGNEQF
j_call: TRBJ2-7; v_call: TRBV5-1; clone_size: NA; d_call: TRBD1; cdr3_aa: ASSPDSGTGWYEQY
j_call: TRBJ2-7; v_call: TRBV20-1; clone_size: NA; d_call: NA; cdr3_aa: SARDKVAYEQY
j_call: TRBJ2-3; v_call: TRBV7-2; clone_size: NA; d_call: NA; cdr3_aa: ASTKPSILATTDTQY
j_call: TRBJ2-1; v_call: TRBV7-9; clone_size: once; d_call: TRBD1; cdr3_aa: ATLTGPKDNEQF